This TCR beta chain was found in a study of blood T cells in healthy people across ages. Overall study findings and caveats: Versus aged donors, long-lived donors had higher diversity and more naive CD4+ cells.

Per sample, a minimum of 6 million PBMCs were isolated. With a J-beta primer mix and a sample-barcoded 5' primer, a second PCR ran about 7 to 11 cycles. Each CDR3 protein gets one entry after TCRdb re-called the 5' RACE reads with MiXCR. In the table there are about 670,000 distinct CDR3 sequences, 40% to 50% of which are singletons. Regarding this clonotype: The antigen remains unidentified.

This CDR3 has 11 amino acids. V gave up 3 bases and J gave up 6 bases, with 2 bases separating them. The chain links TRBV12-3 or TRBV12-4 to TRBJ2-2; D is uncertain. This TCR came from a man aged 80 or over in good health. Sequenced: blood. In DNA, the CDR3 is TGTGCCAGCAGTTTGCCCGGGGAGCTGTTTTTT. Its translation is CASSLPGELFF.